Below are 20 T cell receptor beta chains sequenced from a single sample in a study of T cell responses to AZD1222 COVID-19 vaccine. The data were produced by immunoSEQ multiplex PCR, yet TCRdb's version contains in-frame clones alone and is incomplete. The table records around 180,000 clones, more than 75% of them present only once. This specimen consisted of peripheral blood, obtained 28 days after the second AZD1222 dose. All receptors derive from an adult who received the AZD1222 COVID-19 vaccine.

The chain has TRBV4-2 and TRBJ1-2; 7 bases are a match to TRBD1. V shed 0 bases, J shed 2 bases, and the junction held 3 bases outside the gene matches. The length of the CDR3 is 15 residues. The germline V gene encodes CDR1 LGHNA and CDR2 YNFKEQ. CDR3: CASSQEEGANYGYTF. CDR3 nucleotide sequence: TGTGCCAGCAGCCAAGAGGAGGGGGCGAACTATGGCTACACCTTC.

J is TRBJ2-7 and V is TRBV6-5; 7 nucleotides line up with TRBD2. Germline V lookup: CDR1 MNHEY, CDR2 SVGAGI. Unmatched junction bases numbered 7, after V lost 2 bases and J lost 9 bases. The CDR3 extends over 13 amino acids. For the CDR3, the DNA is TGTGCCAGCAGTTACGCCCATCTAGCGGTGCAGTACTTC. Translating gives CASSYAHLAVQYF.

This rearrangement joins TRBV28 to TRBJ2-1; D might be TRBD2 (5 bases). The CDR3 runs to 15 residues. Germline V gene lookup returns CDR1 MDHEN and CDR2 SYDVKM. Trimming removed 3 bases at V and 6 bases at J, with 15 bases between. The CDR3 reads CASSLYAGQVNEQFF. In DNA form, the CDR3 reads TGTGCCAGCAGTTTGTACGCGGGTCAGGTCAATGAGCAGTTCTTC. Full variable domain (missing parts from reference TRBV28 and TRBJ2-1): DVKVTQSSRYLVKRTGEKVFLECVQDMDHENMFWYRQDPGLGLRLIYFSYDVKMKEKGDIPEGYSVSREKKERFSLILESASTNQTSMYLCASSLYAGQVNEQFFGPGTRLTVL.

CDR3 sequence reads: CASSFLRQPMNTEAFF. Written as DNA, the CDR3 is TGTGCCAGCAGCTTTCTAAGACAACCGATGAACACTGAAGCTTTCTTT. The V call is TRBV27, the J call TRBJ1-1; D is uncertain. V was pared by 6 bases and J by 0 bases, with 17 bases between. The CDR3 has 16 amino acids. Germline CDR1 reads MNHEY; CDR2 reads SMNVEV (reference sequence).

The chain links TRBV20-1 to TRBJ1-5; possibly TRBD1 for D (6 bases). Germline V lookup: CDR1 DFQATT, CDR2 SNEGSKA (reference sequence). The length of the CDR3 is 14 residues. Trimming took 3 bases from V and 5 from J, leaving 14 bases between them. CDR3 coding DNA: TGCAGTGCTAGTTCGGGGGGGGCCCATCAGCCCCAGCATTTT. Its translation is CSASSGGAHQPQHF.

V gene TRBV7-6 combines with J gene TRBJ2-1; TRBD1 might be the D (5 bases). Germline V gene sequence: CDR1 SGHVS, CDR2 FNYEAQ. V lost 2 bases to trimming and J lost 5 bases, with 13 bases between them. The CDR3 runs 15 residues. The CDR3 DNA reads TGTGCCAGCAGCTTAAGGGGTGGCTCGGACAATGAGCAGTTCTTC. It codes for CASSLRGGSDNEQFF.

The gene calls are TRBV24-1 and TRBJ2-1; 10 nucleotides match TRBD2. The CDR3 is 17 amino acids. Germline V gene sequence: CDR1 KGHDR, CDR2 SFDVKD. The junction had 10 bases not matched to a gene; V was cut back by 3 bases and J by 6 bases. The CDR3 sequence: CATSDPLPSGSGNEQFF. As DNA, the CDR3 is TGTGCCACCAGTGATCCTCTTCCTAGCGGGAGTGGCAATGAGCAGTTCTTC.

J is TRBJ2-5 and V is TRBV9, with a possible D match to TRBD2 (7 bases). The germline CDR1 and CDR2 sequences are SGDLS and YYNGEE. The ends were cut back, 0 bases at V and 3 bases at J, with 18 bases in the middle. The CDR3 totals 17 residues. The CDR3 nucleotides are TGTGCCAGCAGCGTAGGGATGTTCGGGGGGCCTGAAGAGACCCAGTACTTC. Protein product: CASSVGMFGGPEETQYF. Full variable domain (outside the CDR3, taken from reference TRBV9 and TRBJ2-5): DSGVTQTPKHLITATGQRVTLRCSPRSGDLSVYWYQQSLDQGLQFLIQYYNGEERAKGNILERFSAQQFPDLHSELNLSSLELGDSALYFCASSVGMFGGPEETQYFGPGTRLLVL.

The chain links TRBV6-1 to TRBJ2-7; 9 bases match TRBD1. V shed 1 base and J 3 bases; nucleotides not matched to a gene: 4. This CDR3 has 15 amino acids. Germline V gene data show CDR1 as MNHNS and CDR2 as SASEGT. The CDR3 spells CASSEDNRGRYEQYF. The CDR3 DNA is TGTGCCAGCAGTGAAGATAACAGGGGGCGCTACGAGCAGTACTTC.

This chain uses TRBV5-1 with TRBJ2-5, with 7 bases aligning to TRBD2. This CDR3 has 13 amino acids. Germline CDR1 SGHRS, CDR2 YFSETQ. V dropped 4 bases and J dropped 5; count of bases not matched to a gene: 5. The CDR3 coding sequence is TGCGCCAGCAGCGAGGGAGGGGCGGAGACCCAGTACTTC. It translates to CASSEGGAETQYF.

The CDR3 spells CASSFSGQDVGPQHF. Written as DNA, the CDR3 is TGTGCCAGCAGCTTTTCTGGGCAGGACGTTGGGCCCCAGCATTTT. This sequence joins TRBV7-9 and TRBJ1-5; D call uncertain. The CDR3 spans 15 residues. Germline assignment: CDR1 SEHNR and CDR2 FQNEAQ (reference sequence). Trimming took 3 bases from V and 9 from J, leaving 18 bases between them.

V is TRBV23-1 and J is TRBJ2-5; D ambiguous. TRBV23-1 is an ORF; its function is uncertain. V lost 3 bases, J lost 5 bases, and 13 bases lay in between. CDR3 length equals 14 residues. The CDR3: CASSQAWVWETQYF. The CDR3 bases are TGCGCCAGCAGTCAGGCCTGGGTTTGGGAGACCCAGTACTTC.

The chain combines TRBV5-4 with TRBJ2-5, with D perhaps matching TRBD2 (5 bases). The CDR3 totals 14 residues. CDR1 is SGHNT and CDR2 is YYREEE in the germline V gene (reference sequence). Trimming stripped 0 bases from V and 5 bases from J, with 11 bases between. CDR3 amino acids: CASSLAGVGETQYF. The CDR3 DNA follows: TGTGCCAGCAGCTTGGCCGGGGTCGGCGAGACCCAGTACTTC.

J is TRBJ2-5 and V is TRBV19, with D perhaps TRBD1 (7 bases). Germline-derived CDR1 and CDR2 are LNHDA and SQIVND (reference sequence). CDR3 length: 17 residues. V dropped 1 base and J dropped 5 bases, with 20 bases sitting between them. The CDR3 DNA sequence: TGTGCCAGTAGTATAGTTCCCCCGGGCAGGGGGGAGGAGACCCAGTACTTC. Its translation: CASSIVPPGRGEETQYF.

This clone was observed once. The chain combines TRBV5-1 with TRBJ1-3; a weak D match, TRBD1 (5 bases). The V and J ends lost 3 bases and 1 base respectively, with 11 bases between them. The CDR3 is 15 residues long. Germline CDR1 is SGHRS and CDR2 is YFSETQ. The DNA of the CDR3 is TGCGCCAGCAGCTCCGGGGGGGGTTCTGGAAACACCATATATTTT. This gives the protein CASSSGGGSGNTIYF.

On this clone: Other DNA sequences from this sample encode an identical CDR3 as well. The chain recombines TRBV27 with TRBJ1-1; D call uncertain. This CDR3 is 14 amino acids long. Germline CDR1 and CDR2: MNHEY and SMNVEV (reference sequence). Trimming took 3 bases from V and 0 from J, leaving 8 bases between them. In DNA, the CDR3 is TGTGCCAGCAGTTTCAGAGGGATGAACACTGAAGCTTTCTTT. This gives the protein CASSFRGMNTEAFF.

The chain recombines TRBV7-2 with TRBJ2-7; weak D call: TRBD2 (6 bases). CDR1 is SGHTA and CDR2 is FQGNSA in the germline V gene. With 5 bases removed from V and 7 bases from J, the gap between germline ends came to 15 bases. This CDR3 spans 13 amino acids. CDR3 DNA: TGTGCCAGCAGCACCCGGGAGTCGGGGGAGCAGTACTTC. As protein: CASSTRESGEQYF.

The chain uses TRBV24-1 and TRBJ1-1, with 8 positions matching TRBD1. Germline V gene sequence: CDR1 KGHDR, CDR2 SFDVKD. The V and J ends lost 3 bases and 1 base, in that order; junction bases with no gene match: 3. This CDR3 contains 15 residues. In nucleotides, the CDR3 is TGTGCCACCAGTGATCCCACAGGGGGGAACACTGAAGCTTTCTTT. As protein: CATSDPTGGNTEAFF.

The chain combines TRBV6-5 with TRBJ1-2; D gene ambiguous. CDR3 size: 13 residues. Trimming took 8 bases from V and 4 from J, leaving 14 bases between them. Germline V CDR1 and CDR2: MNHEY, SVGAGI. CDR3 region: CASFEGPFYGYTF. The CDR3 DNA sequence: TGTGCCAGCTTCGAGGGCCCGTTCTATGGCTACACCTTC.

The chain links TRBV18 to TRBJ1-2, with D perhaps matching TRBD1 (5 bases). Germline V gives CDR1 KGHSH, CDR2 LQKENI. Trimming removed 1 base from V and 0 bases from J, with 12 bases in between. There are 16 residues in the CDR3. The CDR3 sequence is CASSPQGAGSNYGYTF. CDR3 bases: TGTGCCAGCTCACCACAAGGGGCGGGTTCTAACTATGGCTACACCTTC.